The rows below give T cell receptor beta chains drawn from one sample of a study of blood T cells in healthy people across ages. From the 5' RACE reads, TCRdb called clonotypes with MiXCR, one entry per CDR3 protein. The sample has approximately 690,000 distinct CDR3 sequences; about 53% are singletons. Sequenced: blood. Receptors originate from a man aged 55 to 70 in good health. CDR3s include the opening cysteine and the closing phenylalanine or tryptophan. The D gene is left open where the match is weak.

d_call,v_call,cdr3_aa
.,TRBV5-4,CASSLGHPGRNEKLFF
.,TRBV2,CASSESPGYSYEQYF
.,TRBV20-1,CSALAGLRSNQPQHF
.,TRBV6-5,CASSYSQELYNSPLHF
.,TRBV9,CASSVGRGAGSYEQYF
TRBD2,TRBV28,CASSLGGDGEQYF
TRBD1,TRBV6-5,CASSNIQGAREQYF
TRBD1,TRBV10-3,CAISRDRGQETQYF
TRBD2,TRBV20-1,CSARATGTSGGHEQFF
TRBD1,TRBV29-1,CSGSRGQGYGYTF
TRBD2,TRBV20-1,CSARPTRGGVTDTQYF
.,TRBV11-3,CASSGDGEQYF
.,TRBV5-1,CASSLAGRQDETQYF
TRBD1,TRBV10-3,CAISSGGGTVNYGYTF